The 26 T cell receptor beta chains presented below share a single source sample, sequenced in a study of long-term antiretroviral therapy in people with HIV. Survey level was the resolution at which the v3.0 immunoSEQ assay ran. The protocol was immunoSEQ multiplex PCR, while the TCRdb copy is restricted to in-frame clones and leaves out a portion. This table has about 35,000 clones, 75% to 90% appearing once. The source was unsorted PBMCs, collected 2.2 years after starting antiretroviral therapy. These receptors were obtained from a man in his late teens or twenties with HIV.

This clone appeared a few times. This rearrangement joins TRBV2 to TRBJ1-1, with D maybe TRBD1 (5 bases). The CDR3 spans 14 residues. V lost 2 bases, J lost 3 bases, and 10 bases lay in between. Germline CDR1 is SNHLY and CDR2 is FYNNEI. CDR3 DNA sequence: TGTGCCAGCAGTGAAATATCAGGGTACACTGAAGCTTTCTTT. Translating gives CASSEISGYTEAFF. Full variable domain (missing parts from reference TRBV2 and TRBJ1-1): EPEVTQTPSHQVTQMGQEVILRCVPISNHLYFYWYRQILGQKVEFLVSFYNNEISEKSEIFDDQFSVERPDGSNFTLKIRSTKLEDSAMYFCASSEISGYTEAFFGQGTRLTVV.

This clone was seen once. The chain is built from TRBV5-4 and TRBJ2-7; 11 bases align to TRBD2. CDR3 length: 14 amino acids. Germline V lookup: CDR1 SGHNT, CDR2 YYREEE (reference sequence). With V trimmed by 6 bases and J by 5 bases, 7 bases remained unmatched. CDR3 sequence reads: CASTSLAGENEQYF. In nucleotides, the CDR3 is TGTGCCAGCACCTCACTAGCGGGAGAAAACGAGCAGTACTTC.

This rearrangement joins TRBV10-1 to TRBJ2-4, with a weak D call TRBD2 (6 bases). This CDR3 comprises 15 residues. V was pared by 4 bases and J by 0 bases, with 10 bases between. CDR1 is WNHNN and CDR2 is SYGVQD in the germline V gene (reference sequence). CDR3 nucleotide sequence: TGCGCCAGCAGTGCGACGGGAGTAGCCAAAAACATTCAGTACTTC. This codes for CASSATGVAKNIQYF.

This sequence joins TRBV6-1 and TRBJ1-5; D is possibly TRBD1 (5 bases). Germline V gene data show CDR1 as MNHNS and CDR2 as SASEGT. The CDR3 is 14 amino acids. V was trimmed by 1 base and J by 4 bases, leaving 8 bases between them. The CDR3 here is CASSEGGENQPQHF. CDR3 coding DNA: TGTGCCAGCAGTGAAGGAGGGGAGAATCAGCCCCAGCATTTT.

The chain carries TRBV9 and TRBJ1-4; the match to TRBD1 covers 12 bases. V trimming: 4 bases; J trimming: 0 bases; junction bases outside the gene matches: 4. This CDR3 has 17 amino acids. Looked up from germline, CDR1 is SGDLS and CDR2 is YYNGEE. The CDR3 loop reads CASSPGTGGSTNEKLFF. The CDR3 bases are TGTGCCAGCAGCCCGGGGACAGGGGGCTCAACTAATGAAAAACTGTTTTTT.

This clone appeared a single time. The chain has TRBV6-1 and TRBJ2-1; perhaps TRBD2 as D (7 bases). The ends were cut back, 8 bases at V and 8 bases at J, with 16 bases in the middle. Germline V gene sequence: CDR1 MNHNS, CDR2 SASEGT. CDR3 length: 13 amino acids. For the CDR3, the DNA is TGTGCCAGCTCAAGGGGGGGCCTGGATGAGCAGTTCTTC. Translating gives CASSRGGLDEQFF.

The CDR3 region is CASSSSVADRAYEQYF. The CDR3 nucleotides read TGTGCCAGCAGTTCCTCGGTAGCGGATCGCGCCTACGAGCAGTACTTC. V and J are TRBV27 and TRBJ2-7; tentatively, D is TRBD2 (6 bases). CDR3 size: 16 residues. Germline CDR1 and CDR2: MNHEY and SMNVEV (reference sequence). V lost 4 bases, J lost 2 bases, and 18 bases lay in between.

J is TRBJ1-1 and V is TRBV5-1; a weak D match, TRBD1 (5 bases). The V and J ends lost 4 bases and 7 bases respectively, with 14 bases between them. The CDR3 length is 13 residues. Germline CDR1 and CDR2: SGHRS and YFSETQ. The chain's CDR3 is CASSLPGAVEAFF. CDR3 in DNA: TGCGCCAGCAGCCTCCCCGGGGCAGTTGAAGCTTTCTTT.

CDR3: CASSSGQGANGYGYTF. In DNA form, the CDR3 reads TGTGCCAGCAGTTCGGGACAGGGCGCTAACGGCTATGGCTACACCTTC. The chain has TRBV7-2 and TRBJ1-2, with 9 bases matching TRBD1. CDR1 and CDR2 from the germline V gene are SGHTA and FQGNSA. Trimming cost V 6 bases and J 4 bases; bases outside gene matches: 12. The CDR3 runs 16 residues.

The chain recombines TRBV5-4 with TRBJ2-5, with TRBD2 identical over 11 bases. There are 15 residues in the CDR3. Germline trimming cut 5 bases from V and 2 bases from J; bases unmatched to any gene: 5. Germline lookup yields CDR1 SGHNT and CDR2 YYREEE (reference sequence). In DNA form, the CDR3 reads TGTGCCAGCAGGGCCGGGACTAGCGGACAAGAGACCCAGTACTTC. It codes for CASRAGTSGQETQYF.

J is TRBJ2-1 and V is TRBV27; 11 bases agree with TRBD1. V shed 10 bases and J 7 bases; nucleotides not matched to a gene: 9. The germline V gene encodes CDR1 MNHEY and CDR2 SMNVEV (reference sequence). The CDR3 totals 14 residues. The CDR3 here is CATSIGTGGNEQFF. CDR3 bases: TGTGCCACCTCAATTGGGACAGGGGGAAATGAGCAGTTCTTC.

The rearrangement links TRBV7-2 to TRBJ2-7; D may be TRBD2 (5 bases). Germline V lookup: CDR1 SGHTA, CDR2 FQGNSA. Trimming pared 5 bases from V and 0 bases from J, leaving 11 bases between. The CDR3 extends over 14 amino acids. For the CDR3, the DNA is TGTGCCAGCAGCCAATCCGGGGTCTCCTACGAGCAGTACTTC. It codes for CASSQSGVSYEQYF.

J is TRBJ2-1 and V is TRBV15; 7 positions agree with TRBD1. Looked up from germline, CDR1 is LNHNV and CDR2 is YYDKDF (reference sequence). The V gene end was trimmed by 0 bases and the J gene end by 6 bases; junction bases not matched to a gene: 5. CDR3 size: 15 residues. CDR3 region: CATSRDPTGVNEQFF. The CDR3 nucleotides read TGTGCCACCAGCAGAGATCCCACAGGGGTCAATGAGCAGTTCTTC.

CDR3 nucleotide sequence: TGTGCCAGCAGCTTAGGGGCTAGCGGGATTTTAACCCAGTACTTC. Encoded protein: CASSLGASGILTQYF. V gene TRBV7-2 combines with J gene TRBJ2-5; 9 positions agree with TRBD2. V was clipped by 1 base and J by 8 bases; unmatched bases: 8. The CDR3 length is 15 residues. Germline assignment: CDR1 SGHTA and CDR2 FQGNSA.

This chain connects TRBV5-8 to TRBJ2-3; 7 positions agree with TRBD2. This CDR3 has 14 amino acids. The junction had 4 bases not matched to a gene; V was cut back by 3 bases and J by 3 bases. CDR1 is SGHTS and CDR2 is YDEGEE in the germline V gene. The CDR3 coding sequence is TGTGCCAGCAGCTGGGGGGGTAGGACAGATACGCAGTATTTT. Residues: CASSWGGRTDTQYF.

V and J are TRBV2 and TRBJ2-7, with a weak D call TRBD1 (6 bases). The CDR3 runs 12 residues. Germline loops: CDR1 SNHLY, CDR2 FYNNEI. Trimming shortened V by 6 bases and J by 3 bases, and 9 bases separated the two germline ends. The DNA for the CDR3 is TGTGCCAGCAGCGGGACAAACTACGAGCAGTACTTC. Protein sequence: CASSGTNYEQYF.

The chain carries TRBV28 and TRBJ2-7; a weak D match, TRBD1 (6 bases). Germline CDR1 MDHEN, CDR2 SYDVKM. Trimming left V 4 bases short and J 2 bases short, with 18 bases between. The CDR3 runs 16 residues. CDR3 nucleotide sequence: TGTGCCAGCAGTTCCCATCTGGACAGTTTTACCTACGAGCAGTACTTC. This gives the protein CASSSHLDSFTYEQYF.

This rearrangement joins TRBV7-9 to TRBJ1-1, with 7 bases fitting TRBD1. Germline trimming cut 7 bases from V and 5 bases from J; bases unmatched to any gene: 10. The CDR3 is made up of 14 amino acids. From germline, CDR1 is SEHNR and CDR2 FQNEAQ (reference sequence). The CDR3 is CASIQTGAVTEAFF. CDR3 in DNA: TGTGCCAGCATCCAAACAGGGGCCGTTACTGAAGCTTTCTTT. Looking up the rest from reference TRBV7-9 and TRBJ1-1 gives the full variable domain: DTGVSQNPRHKITKRGQNVTFRCDPISEHNRLYWYRQTLGQGPEFLTYFQNEAQLEKSRLLSDRFSAERPKGSFSTLEIQRTEQGDSAMYLCASIQTGAVTEAFFGQGTRLTVV.

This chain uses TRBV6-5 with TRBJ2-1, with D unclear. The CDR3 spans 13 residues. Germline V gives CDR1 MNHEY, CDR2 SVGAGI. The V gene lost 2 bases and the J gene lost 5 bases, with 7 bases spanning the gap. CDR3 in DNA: TGTGCCAGCAGTTACCTGCCCCACAATGAGCAGTTCTTC. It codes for CASSYLPHNEQFF.

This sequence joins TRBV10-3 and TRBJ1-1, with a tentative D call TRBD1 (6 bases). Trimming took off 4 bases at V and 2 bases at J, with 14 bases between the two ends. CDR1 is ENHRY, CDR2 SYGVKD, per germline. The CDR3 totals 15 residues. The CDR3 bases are TGTGCCATCAGTGCACAGACAGGTCGCAACACTGAAGCTTTCTTT. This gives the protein CAISAQTGRNTEAFF.

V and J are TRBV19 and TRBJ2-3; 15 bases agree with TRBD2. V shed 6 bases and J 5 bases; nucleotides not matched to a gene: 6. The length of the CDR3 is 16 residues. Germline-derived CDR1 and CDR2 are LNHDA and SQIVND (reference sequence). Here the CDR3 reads CASSPGLAGGRDTQYF. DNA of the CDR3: TGTGCCAGTAGCCCCGGACTAGCGGGAGGGCGAGATACGCAGTATTTT.

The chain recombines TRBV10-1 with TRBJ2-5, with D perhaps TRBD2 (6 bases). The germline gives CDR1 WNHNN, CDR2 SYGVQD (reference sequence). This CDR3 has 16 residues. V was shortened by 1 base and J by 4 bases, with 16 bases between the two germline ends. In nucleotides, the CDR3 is TGCGCCAGCAGTGAGTTTATTCGGCTAGCGAGAGAGACCCAGTACTTC. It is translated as CASSEFIRLARETQYF.

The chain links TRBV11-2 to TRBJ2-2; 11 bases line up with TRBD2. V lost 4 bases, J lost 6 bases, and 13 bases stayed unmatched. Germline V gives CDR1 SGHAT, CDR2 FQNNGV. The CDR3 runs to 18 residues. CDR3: CASSSQLAGESYPGELFF. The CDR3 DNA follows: TGTGCCAGCAGCTCACAACTAGCGGGGGAATCCTATCCCGGGGAGCTGTTTTTT. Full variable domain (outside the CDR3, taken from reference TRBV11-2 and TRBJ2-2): EAGVAQSPRYKIIEKRQSVAFWCNPISGHATLYWYQQILGQGPKLLIQFQNNGVVDDSQLPKDRFSAERLKGVDSTLKIQPAKLEDSAVYLCASSSQLAGESYPGELFFGEGSRLTVL.

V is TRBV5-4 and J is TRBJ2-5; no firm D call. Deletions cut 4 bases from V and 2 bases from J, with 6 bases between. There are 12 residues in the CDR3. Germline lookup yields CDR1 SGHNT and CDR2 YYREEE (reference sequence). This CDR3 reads CASSPPQETQYF. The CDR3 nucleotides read TGTGCCAGCAGCCCACCGCAAGAGACCCAGTACTTC.

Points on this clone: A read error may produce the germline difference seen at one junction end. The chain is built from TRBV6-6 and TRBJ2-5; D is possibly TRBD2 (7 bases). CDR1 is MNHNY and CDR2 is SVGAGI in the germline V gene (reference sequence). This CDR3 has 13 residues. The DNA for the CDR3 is TGTGCCAGCAGTTACGAGGCAGGGGAGGGAGGTCACTTC. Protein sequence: CASSYEAGEGGHF.

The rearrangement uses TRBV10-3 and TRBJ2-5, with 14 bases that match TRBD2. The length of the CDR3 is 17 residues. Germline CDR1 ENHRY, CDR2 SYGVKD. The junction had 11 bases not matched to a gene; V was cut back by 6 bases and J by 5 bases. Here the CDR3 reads CAISGTSGGPGRETQYF. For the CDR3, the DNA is TGTGCCATCAGCGGGACTAGCGGGGGACCCGGTAGGGAGACCCAGTACTTC.